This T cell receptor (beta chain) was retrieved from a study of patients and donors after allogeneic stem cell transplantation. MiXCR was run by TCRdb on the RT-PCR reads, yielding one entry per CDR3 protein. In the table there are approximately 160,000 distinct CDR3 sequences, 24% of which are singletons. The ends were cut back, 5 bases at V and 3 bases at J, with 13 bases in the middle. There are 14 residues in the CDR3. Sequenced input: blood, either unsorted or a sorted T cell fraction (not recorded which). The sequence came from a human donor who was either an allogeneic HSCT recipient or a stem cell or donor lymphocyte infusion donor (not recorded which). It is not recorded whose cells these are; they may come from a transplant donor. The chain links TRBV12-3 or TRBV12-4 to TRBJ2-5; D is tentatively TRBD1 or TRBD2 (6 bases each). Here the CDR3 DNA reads TGTGCCAGCAGTCCCAACGGGGGCAAAGAGACCCAGTACTTC. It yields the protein CASSPNGGKETQYF.